This T cell receptor (beta chain) was recorded in a study of blood T cell repertoires in COVID-19. Study-wide context: There were acute and convalescent COVID-19 samples, and they came from the United States, Italy and Spain. Sources were T cells, B-cell-depleted T cells, or PBMCs; the material itself was cDNA or gDNA.

The CDR3 sequence is 17 residues long. From germline, CDR1 is LNHDA and CDR2 SQIVND (reference sequence). Trimming cost V 5 bases and J 7 bases; bases outside gene matches: 14. In its sample, this clone was seen a few times. TCRdb keeps only in-frame clones here, not all; method: immunoSEQ multiplex PCR. Altogether 110,000 or so clones are present, more than 75% being singletons, with the ten largest covering about 8.1%. The J gene is TRBJ1-5, the V gene TRBV19, with 10 bases aligning to TRBD1. Sequenced input: peripheral blood. This TCR was sampled from a woman between 35 and 50 years old with acute or convalescent COVID-19. The CDR3 DNA sequence: TGTGCCAGTAGTCCCCCTAGGGACAGGGGTGGAGGGCAGCCCCAGCATTTT. This encodes CASSPPRDRGGGQPQHF.